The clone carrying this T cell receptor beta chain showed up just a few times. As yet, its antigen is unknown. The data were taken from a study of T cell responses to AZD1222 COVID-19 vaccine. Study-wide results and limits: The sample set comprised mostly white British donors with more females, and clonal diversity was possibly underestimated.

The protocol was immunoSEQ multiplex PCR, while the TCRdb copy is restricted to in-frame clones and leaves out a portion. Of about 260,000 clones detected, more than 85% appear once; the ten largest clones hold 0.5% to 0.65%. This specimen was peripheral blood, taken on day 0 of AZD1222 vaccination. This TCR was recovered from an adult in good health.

The CDR3 nucleotides read TGCGCCAGCAGCTTGAGGGGTTGGATGAACACTGAAGCTTTCTTT. Residues: CASSLRGWMNTEAFF. The rearrangement joins TRBV5-1 to TRBJ1-1; TRBD1 might be the D (5 bases). Germline V CDR1 and CDR2: SGHRS, YFSETQ. CDR3 length: 15 amino acids. Trimming removed 1 base from V and 0 bases from J, with 10 bases in between.